This TCR beta chain was sequenced in a study of metastatic and nonmetastatic thyroid tumors (dated by TCRdb to the early 2020s). Background for the entire study: For patients with malignant and with benign thyroid disease, the researchers compared repertoires between peripheral blood samples and tumor or nodule tissue samples.

From the germline V gene (reference sequence), CDR1 is DFQATT and CDR2 is SNEGSKA. Germline trimming: 4 bases from V, 6 bases from J; junction bases outside gene matches: 9. Reading from cysteine to phenylalanine, the CDR3 counts 14 amino acids. Of all the DNA, just the CDR3 is kept, 42 bases in frame from base 1. None of the patients had been given any treatment before thyroid surgery. Using T-cell receptor beta sequencing, the study looked back at clinical samples from patients collected from about 2011 to 2019. The library was built by means of PCR. TCRdb records Illumina HiSeq 4000 as the sequencer. High-throughput sequencing was used to profile the TCR beta-chain CDR3 region of every patient. The authors processed their data as follows. The researchers built a classifier to tell apart papillary thyroid cancer patients with distant metastasis, based on CDR3 differences among clinicopathological groups. The Shannon index was used to assess repertoire diversity, and the Morisita-Horn index was used to assess tumor-blood repertoire similarity. TCRdb's own reprocessing of the public reads used fastp at Q25 and MiXCR and kept productive beta chains. In this record, the V and J calls reflect TCRdb's handling and not the investigators' own analysis. For this sample there are some 31,000 clones; roughly a sixth appear just once. Of the sample, around 7.5% falls within the top ten clones.

The paper as a whole reports these results and caveats: In both blood and tumor samples, malignant tumors were reported to have significantly higher TCR beta diversity than benign nodules.

The sample holds many counts of this clone. Its antigen remains undetermined. Base qualities were left out, and no much larger clone turns up one base away. The same CDR3 also results from other DNA sequences found in this sample. Material: blood. The TCR was taken from a female donor with papillary thyroid cancer or a benign thyroid nodule (not recorded which). Some clones in this sample may be carry-over from other donors' samples. Rearrangement joined TRBV20-1 to TRBJ2-7; TRBD2 matches 10 bases in the middle. The CDR3 region has the sequence CSAIGTSERREQYF. The DNA is TGCAGTGCTATCGGGACTAGCGAACGTCGCGAGCAGTACTTC.